This T cell receptor beta chain appears in the sequencing data of a study of cytomegalovirus exposure and HLA in healthy donors. Overall study results and limits: For cytomegalovirus status, the classifier reportedly gave diagnoses with high specificity and sensitivity. About 87% or about 30% of the time was how often most TCR beta V segments were productive, according to an earlier analysis. Immune exposure information comprised only CMV serostatus. Some TCR beta chains (164 of them) were listed as cytomegalovirus-associated.

A remark on this clone: Its antigen is currently unknown.

Germline assignment: CDR1 LNHDA and CDR2 SQIVND (reference sequence). Trimming cost V 3 bases and J 3 bases; bases outside gene matches: 2. CDR3 size: 15 residues. PCR employed 60 Vbeta and 13 Jbeta primers. The method was immunoSEQ multiplex PCR; TCRdb's version includes in-frame clones alone and lacks a portion of them. The table lists tens of thousands of clones, about nine tenths of them singletons. The clonotype was recovered from a man aged 25-45 years in good health and CMV-seropositive. The sequenced sample consisted of PBMCs. V usage is TRBV19 and J usage is TRBJ1-2, with 12 bases matching TRBD1. The CDR3 region has the DNA TGTGCCAGTAGTATCGGGACAGGGGGCGACTATGGCTACACCTTC. It translates to CASSIGTGGDYGYTF.